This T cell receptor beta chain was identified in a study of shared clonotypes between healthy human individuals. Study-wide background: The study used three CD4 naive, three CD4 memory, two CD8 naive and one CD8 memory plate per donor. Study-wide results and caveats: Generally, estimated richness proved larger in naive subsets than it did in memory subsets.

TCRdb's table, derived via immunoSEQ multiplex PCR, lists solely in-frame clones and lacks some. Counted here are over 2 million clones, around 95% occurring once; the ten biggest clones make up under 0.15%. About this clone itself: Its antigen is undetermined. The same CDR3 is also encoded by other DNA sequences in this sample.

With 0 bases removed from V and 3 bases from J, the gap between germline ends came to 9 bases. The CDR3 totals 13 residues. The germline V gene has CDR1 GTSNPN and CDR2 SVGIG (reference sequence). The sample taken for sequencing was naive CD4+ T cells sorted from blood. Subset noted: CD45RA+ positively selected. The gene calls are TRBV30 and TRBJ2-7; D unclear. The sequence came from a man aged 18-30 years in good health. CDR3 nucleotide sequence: TGTGCCTGGAGTGTCGGTAGGGACTACGAGCAGTACTTC. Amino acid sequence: CAWSVGRDYEQYF.